These T cell receptor beta chains were read from a single sample in a study of CD8 T cells in ankylosing spondylitis. TCRdb ran MiXCR on the 5' RACE reads and lists one entry per CDR3 protein. The sample yields approximately 300,000 distinct CDR3 sequences, less than 10% seen once. Sequenced input: blood, either unsorted or a sorted T cell fraction (not recorded which). All receptors derive from a male donor with ankylosing spondylitis. Each CDR3 is given with its conserved first and last residue. Each record gives: clone size, J gene, D gene, V gene, CDR3 protein, CDR3 DNA. A D gene is named only where the DNA matches it firmly. Only some rows state a clone size, as once, few, many or a class for expanded clones.

>.|TRBJ2-5|.|TRBV20-1
CSALYQETQYF
TGCAGTGCTTTGTACCAAGAGACCCAGTACTTC
>many|TRBJ2-1|TRBD2|TRBV5-1
CASSFRLADYNEQFF
TGCGCCAGCAGCTTCAGACTAGCGGATTACAATGAGCAGTTCTTC
>many|TRBJ2-1|.|TRBV29-1
CSVGDTLTYNEQFF
TGCAGCGTCGGAGACACCCTAACCTACAATGAGCAGTTCTTC
>few|TRBJ1-2|.|TRBV5-1
CASSLGQGTYGYTF
TGCGCCAGCAGCTTGGGGCAGGGGACCTATGGCTACACCTTC
>few|TRBJ2-3|.|TRBV30
CAWSPLGTTRLDTQYF
TGTGCCTGGAGTCCCCTGGGGACCACTAGGCTTGATACGCAGTATTTT
>many|TRBJ2-1|TRBD1|TRBV11-3
CASSLGTGSYNEQFF
TGTGCCAGCAGCTTGGGGACAGGGTCCTACAATGAGCAGTTCTTC
>many|TRBJ2-7|TRBD2|TRBV5-1
CASSSGTSGFSYEQYF
TGCGCCAGCAGCTCCGGGACTAGCGGGTTCTCCTACGAGCAGTACTTC
>.|TRBJ2-5|.|TRBV6-2/TRBV6-3
CASTLNLLSSGTQYF
TGTGCCAGCACCCTAAATCTTCTAAGTTCGGGGACCCAGTACTTC
>few|TRBJ2-5|TRBD1|TRBV12-3/TRBV12-4
CASSPGQGPQETQYF
TGTGCCAGCAGCCCGGGACAGGGGCCCCAAGAGACCCAGTACTTC
>few|TRBJ2-1|TRBD2|TRBV29-1
CSGVTSGGPPFF
TGCAGCGGCGTGACTAGCGGGGGTCCCCCGTTCTTC
>few|TRBJ2-7|TRBD2|TRBV20-1
CSARDRLAGVTYEQYF
TGCAGTGCTAGAGATCGCCTAGCGGGGGTCACCTACGAGCAGTACTTC
>.|TRBJ2-3|TRBD1|TRBV10-3
CAIRGTELTDTQYF
TGTGCCATCAGGGGGACAGAACTCACAGATACGCAGTATTTT
>.|TRBJ1-4|.|TRBV3-1
CASSQVWGLDNEKLFF
TGTGCCAGCAGCCAAGTTTGGGGGCTGGATAATGAAAAACTGTTTTTT
>.|TRBJ2-1|TRBD2|TRBV11-2
CASSLRGVAGGPGNEQFF
TGTGCCAGCAGCTTGAGAGGTGTAGCGGGAGGGCCGGGGAATGAGCAGTTCTTC
>few|TRBJ1-2|.|TRBV6-2/TRBV6-3
CASGQNYGYTF
TGTGCCAGCGGACAGAACTATGGCTACACCTTC
>many|TRBJ1-2|.|TRBV7-3
CASSWGVSGSGYTF
TGTGCCAGCAGCTGGGGGGTTTCGGGCAGTGGCTACACCTTC